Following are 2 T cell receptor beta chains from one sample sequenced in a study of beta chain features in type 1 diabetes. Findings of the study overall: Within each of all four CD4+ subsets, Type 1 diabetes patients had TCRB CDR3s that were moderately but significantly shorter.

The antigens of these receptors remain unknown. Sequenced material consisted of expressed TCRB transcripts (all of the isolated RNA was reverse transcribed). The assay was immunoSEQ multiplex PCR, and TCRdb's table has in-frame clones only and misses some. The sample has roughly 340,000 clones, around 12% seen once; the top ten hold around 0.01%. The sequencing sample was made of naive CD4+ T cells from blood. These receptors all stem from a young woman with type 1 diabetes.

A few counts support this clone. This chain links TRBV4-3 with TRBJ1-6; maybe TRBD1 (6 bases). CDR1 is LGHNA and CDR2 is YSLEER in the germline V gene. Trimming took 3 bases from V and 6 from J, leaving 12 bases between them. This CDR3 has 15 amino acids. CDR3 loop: CASSQTTGVNSPLHF. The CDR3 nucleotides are TGCGCCAGCAGCCAGACGACAGGTGTTAATTCACCCCTCCACTTT.

The CDR3, as DNA: TGTGCCAGCAGTGACTCTGTGGGAGGTTACGATGAGCAGTTCTTC. Translating gives CASSDSVGGYDEQFF. The chain couples TRBV6-4 to TRBJ2-1; D perhaps matches TRBD2 (6 bases). The germline V gene encodes CDR1 MRHNA and CDR2 SNTAGT. CDR3 size: 15 residues. V gave up 0 bases and J gave up 8 bases, with 14 bases separating them.